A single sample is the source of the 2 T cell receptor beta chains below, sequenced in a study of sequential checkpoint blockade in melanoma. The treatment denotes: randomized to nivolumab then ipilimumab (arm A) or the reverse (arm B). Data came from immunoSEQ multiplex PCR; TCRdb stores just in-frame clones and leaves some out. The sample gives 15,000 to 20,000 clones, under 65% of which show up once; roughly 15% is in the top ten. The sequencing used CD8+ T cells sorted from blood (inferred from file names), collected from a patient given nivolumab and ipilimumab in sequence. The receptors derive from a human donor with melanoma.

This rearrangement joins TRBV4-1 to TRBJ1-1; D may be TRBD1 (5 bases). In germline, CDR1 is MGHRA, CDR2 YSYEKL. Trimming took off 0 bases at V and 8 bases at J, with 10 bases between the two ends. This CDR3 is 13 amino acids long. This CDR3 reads CASSQELAGEAFF. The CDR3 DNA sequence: TGCGCCAGCAGCCAAGAATTGGCAGGGGAAGCTTTCTTT.

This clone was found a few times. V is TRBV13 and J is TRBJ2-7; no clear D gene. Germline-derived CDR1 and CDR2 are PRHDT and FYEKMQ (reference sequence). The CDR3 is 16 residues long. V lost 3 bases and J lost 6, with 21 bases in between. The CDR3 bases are TGTGCCAGCAGCTTGGCCAGTGCCCGGCGGCCTGCCGAGCAGTACTTC. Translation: CASSLASARRPAEQYF. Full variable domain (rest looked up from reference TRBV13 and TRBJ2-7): AAGVIQSPRHLIKEKRETATLKCYPIPRHDTVYWYQQGPGQDPQFLISFYEKMQSDKGSIPDRFSAQQFSDYHSELNMSSLELGDSALYFCASSLASARRPAEQYFGPGTRLTVT.